This T cell receptor (beta chain) was identified in a study of blood T cells in healthy people across ages. This clonotype has only a few counts. Germline V gene sequence: CDR1 LGHDT, CDR2 YNNKEL (reference sequence). V lost 1 base to trimming and J lost 3 bases, with 10 bases between them. The CDR3 has 15 residues. Primed by a sample-barcoded 5' primer and a J-beta primer mix, a second PCR proceeded for about 7 to 11 cycles. TCRdb used MiXCR to reprocess the 5' RACE reads, holding one entry per CDR3 protein. The sample has about 780,000 distinct CDR3 sequences; under 30% are singletons. The sample also formed part of further work on T cells of mothers and their children.

This receptor was obtained from a boy between 10 and 17 years old in good health. J is TRBJ2-1 and V is TRBV3-1, with D unclear. The sample consisted of blood. This chain's CDR3 is CASSQARTNYNEQFF. CDR3 bases: TGTGCCAGCAGCCAAGCTAGGACCAACTACAATGAGCAGTTCTTC.